This T cell receptor beta chain was captured in a study of shared clonotypes between healthy human individuals. Study overall: Three CD4 naive, three CD4 memory, two CD8 naive and one CD8 memory plate were used per donor.

Study-level points and caveats: Exclusively blood specimens were collected; tissue repertoires likely differ. A handful of donors shared 5% to 5.5% of their naive CD4 clonotypes.

The protocol was immunoSEQ multiplex PCR, while the TCRdb copy is restricted to in-frame clones and leaves out a portion. Of around 2,000,000 clones detected, less than 95% appear once; the ten largest clones hold 0.95% to 1.5%. Naive CD8 populations comprised CD45RO-negative cells positively selected for CCR7, excluding terminally differentiated effector memory CD45RA+ cells. To note about this clone: Its cognate antigen is unknown.

This sequence was found in a man younger than 35 in good health. The source material was naive CD8+ T cells sorted from blood.

CDR3 protein: CASSPSYYGPFNEQFF. The CDR3 region has the DNA TGTGCCAGTAGTCCTTCTTACTACGGTCCCTTCAATGAGCAGTTCTTC. The chain links TRBV19 to TRBJ2-1, with D hard to call. Per the germline V gene, CDR1 is LNHDA and CDR2 is SQIVND (reference sequence). The CDR3 has 16 residues. Trimming removed 5 bases from V and 6 bases from J, with 20 bases in between.